Below are 32 T cell receptor beta chains sequenced from a single sample in a study of blood T cell repertoires in COVID-19. Using immunoSEQ multiplex PCR, the repertoire was profiled, and TCRdb retains in-frame clones only, with some absent. The data show approximately 140,000 clones, around 82% seen once. What was sequenced was PBMCs or T cells enriched from blood (not recorded which). The receptors here all came from a man between 50 and 59 years old in a cohort exposed to, infected with or recovered from COVID-19 (not recorded which).

The CDR3 coding sequence is TGTGCCAGCAGCTTAGGGGGGATAACAGGGACCTCCTACGAGCAGTACTTC. It codes for CASSLGGITGTSYEQYF. This chain uses TRBV7-2 with TRBJ2-7; tentative D call: TRBD1 (6 bases). Germline V lookup: CDR1 SGHTA, CDR2 FQGNSA. The CDR3 consists of 17 residues. V was trimmed by 1 base and J by 0 bases, leaving 16 bases between them.

The chain recombines TRBV19 with TRBJ1-1; D ambiguous. Germline V gene sequence: CDR1 LNHDA, CDR2 SQIVND (reference sequence). The CDR3 consists of 13 residues. Trimming removed 6 bases at V and 6 bases at J, with 14 bases between. CDR3 sequence: CASSLRGLAEAFF. The CDR3 nucleotides read TGTGCCAGTAGCCTACGGGGTCTCGCTGAAGCTTTCTTT.

The V call is TRBV4-2, the J call TRBJ2-5, with 9 bases identical to TRBD2. The CDR3 has 17 residues. V lost 1 base and J lost 3; bases outside the gene matches: 9. Germline V CDR1 and CDR2: LGHNA, YNFKEQ. This CDR3 is CASSQGLQTSGKETQYF. The CDR3 DNA reads TGTGCCAGCAGCCAAGGATTACAGACTAGCGGTAAAGAGACCCAGTACTTC.

This clone has just one count. The rearrangement uses TRBV12-3 or TRBV12-4 and TRBJ2-7; no firm D call. The ends were cut back, 3 bases at V and 2 bases at J, with 8 bases in the middle. The CDR3 is 13 amino acids. CDR3: CASSLGRTYEQYF. The CDR3 nucleotides read TGTGCCAGCAGTTTGGGCAGAACCTACGAGCAGTACTTC.

The chain carries TRBV29-1 and TRBJ1-2; the D is unclear. The CDR3 extends over 14 amino acids. Germline CDR1 SQVTM, CDR2 ANQGSEA. The V end was cut by 3 bases, the J end by 4 bases, with 15 bases between. CDR3: CSVELEAPLYGYTF. CDR3 nucleotide sequence: TGCAGCGTTGAGTTGGAGGCGCCGCTCTATGGCTACACCTTC.

The CDR3 sequence is CASSPGTGREFF. The CDR3 DNA is TGTGCCAGCAGTCCGGGGACAGGGAGAGAGTTCTTC. J is TRBJ2-1 and V is TRBV27; 9 nucleotides align to TRBD1. V shed 5 bases and J 14 bases; nucleotides not matched to a gene: 7. The germline CDR1 and CDR2 sequences are MNHEY and SMNVEV (reference sequence). The CDR3 covers 12 residues.

The chain links TRBV15 to TRBJ1-1; TRBD1 might be the D (5 bases). The V end was cut by 5 bases, the J end by 6 bases, with 16 bases between. This CDR3 is 14 amino acids long. From germline, CDR1 is LNHNV and CDR2 YYDKDF (reference sequence). The CDR3 protein is CATSPRAPWAEAFF. The CDR3, as DNA: TGTGCCACCAGCCCCAGGGCCCCTTGGGCTGAAGCTTTCTTT.

This chain joins TRBV4-1 and TRBJ1-5; weak D call: TRBD1 (6 bases). The CDR3 totals 18 residues. Germline V gene sequence: CDR1 MGHRA, CDR2 YSYEKL. Trimming took 1 base from V and 3 from J, leaving 19 bases between them. The CDR3 sequence: CASSQGGPGHPPNQPQHF. The CDR3 DNA is TGCGCCAGCAGCCAAGGGGGGCCGGGCCACCCTCCCAATCAGCCCCAGCATTTT.

The V and J genes are TRBV10-3 and TRBJ1-4; weak D call: TRBD1 (5 bases). The germline gives CDR1 ENHRY, CDR2 SYGVKD. The CDR3 runs to 15 residues. The V and J ends lost 3 bases and 5 bases respectively, with 13 bases between them. The DNA for the CDR3 is TGTGCCATCAGTGAAGGGAGGGGCAAAAATGAAAAACTGTTTTTT. Protein: CAISEGRGKNEKLFF.

V and J are TRBV7-9 and TRBJ2-3; 7 bases are shared with TRBD2. V shed 3 bases and J 1 base; nucleotides not matched to a gene: 7. This CDR3 spans 16 amino acids. The germline CDR1 and CDR2 sequences are SEHNR and FQNEAQ (reference sequence). Here the CDR3 DNA reads TGTGCCAGCAGCTTTACCGTGGCGGGAGGCACAGATACGCAGTATTTT. Protein: CASSFTVAGGTDTQYF.

The gene calls are TRBV5-1 and TRBJ1-2; 8 bases are shared with TRBD1. V dropped 3 bases and J dropped 6; count of bases not matched to a gene: 4. Germline V CDR1 and CDR2: SGHRS, YFSETQ. The CDR3 spans 13 residues. The CDR3 here is CASSSEQGDGYTF. The CDR3 bases are TGCGCCAGCAGCTCGGAACAGGGGGATGGCTACACCTTC.

The sample holds a few counts of this clone. The chain combines TRBV12-5 with TRBJ2-5, with D tentatively TRBD1 (5 bases). From germline, CDR1 is LGHNT and CDR2 FRNRAP. This CDR3 is built from 13 residues. Trimming left V 2 bases short and J 9 bases short, with 13 bases between. The CDR3 protein is CASGLLGRGPQYF. The CDR3 bases are TGTGCTAGTGGTTTGCTGGGGCGCGGACCCCAGTACTTC.

The chain recombines TRBV7-2 with TRBJ2-7; the match to TRBD2 covers 7 bases. The CDR3 has 15 residues. V lost 3 bases, J lost 7 bases, and 12 bases stayed unmatched. Germline CDR1 is SGHTA and CDR2 is FQGNSA. The CDR3 DNA is TGTGCCAGCAGCTTCCTAGCGGTTCTCCCGAGGGAGCAGTACTTC. It codes for CASSFLAVLPREQYF.

The chain recombines TRBV5-1 with TRBJ2-1, with unresolved D. The germline V gene encodes CDR1 SGHRS and CDR2 YFSETQ. The V and J ends lost 0 bases and 1 base respectively, with 11 bases between them. The CDR3 is 16 residues long. The CDR3 region has the DNA TGCGCCAGCAGCTTGGCCACAGTTCGGTCCTACAATGAGCAGTTCTTC. It yields the protein CASSLATVRSYNEQFF.

CDR3 nucleotide sequence: TGTGCCAGCAGTCCGGAGCGGAGTACCTACAATGAGCAGTTCTTC. It codes for CASSPERSTYNEQFF. This rearrangement joins TRBV2 to TRBJ2-1; D might be TRBD2 (5 bases). V lost 5 bases and J 2 bases, leaving 13 bases between the germline ends. The V gene's germline CDR1 is SNHLY and CDR2 FYNNEI. There are 15 residues in the CDR3.

This rearrangement joins TRBV5-4 to TRBJ2-5; D gene ambiguous. The V end lost 3 bases, the J end lost 5 bases, and 8 bases lay between the germline ends. The CDR3 contains 12 residues. Germline V CDR1 and CDR2: SGHNT, YYREEE (reference sequence). CDR3 in amino acids: CASSSPQETQYF. CDR3 sequence (DNA): TGTGCCAGCAGCTCCCCCCAGGAGACCCAGTACTTC.

This clone has only one observation. This chain uses TRBV4-1 with TRBJ1-6; possibly TRBD1 for D (6 bases). The V gene lost 0 bases and the J gene lost 4 bases, with 13 bases spanning the gap. Germline V CDR1 and CDR2: MGHRA, YSYEKL. The length of the CDR3 is 17 residues. The CDR3 bases are TGCGCCAGCAGCCAAGATTTCCACAGGGCGTATAATTCACCCCTCCACTTT. Translated: CASSQDFHRAYNSPLHF.

J is TRBJ1-3 and V is TRBV4-3; D unresolved. CDR1 and CDR2 from the germline V gene are LGHNA and YSLEER. V was shortened by 1 base and J by 4 bases, with 11 bases between the two germline ends. There are 15 residues in the CDR3. The CDR3 bases are TGCGCCAGCAGCCAAGTTGGCGGGTCGGGAAACACCATATATTTT. Amino acid sequence: CASSQVGGSGNTIYF.

This clone appeared many times. The chain carries TRBV24-1 and TRBJ2-2; D may be TRBD1 (6 bases). The germline V gene encodes CDR1 KGHDR and CDR2 SFDVKD. V was trimmed by 5 bases and J by 6 bases, leaving 12 bases between them. The CDR3 has 14 amino acids. CDR3 in amino acids: CATSALGGAGELFF. CDR3 DNA: TGTGCCACCAGTGCCCTTGGGGGCGCCGGGGAGCTGTTTTTT.

The CDR3 loop reads CATRGQGDSGELFF. The CDR3 DNA is TGTGCCACCCGGGGACAGGGGGATTCCGGGGAGCTGTTTTTT. The chain recombines TRBV24-1 with TRBJ2-2; 11 bases fit TRBD1. In germline, CDR1 is KGHDR, CDR2 SFDVKD. Germline trimming cut 9 bases from V and 6 bases from J; bases unmatched to any gene: 5. The CDR3 is made up of 14 amino acids.

The gene calls are TRBV10-3 and TRBJ2-5; 9 nucleotides align to TRBD2. V shed 3 bases, J shed 5 bases, and the junction held 7 bases outside the gene matches. The CDR3 runs to 15 residues. Per germline, CDR1 ENHRY and CDR2 SYGVKD. CDR3 in amino acids: CAISERRGGAETQYF. CDR3 in DNA: TGTGCCATCAGTGAAAGGCGGGGGGGCGCGGAGACCCAGTACTTC.

The chain is built from TRBV2 and TRBJ2-3; 7 bases are shared with TRBD2. V gave up 7 bases and J gave up 2 bases; unmatched junction bases: 3. Germline lookup yields CDR1 SNHLY and CDR2 FYNNEI. The CDR3 runs to 13 residues. CDR3 amino acids: CASIGGVTDTQYF. The CDR3 nucleotides read TGTGCCAGCATTGGGGGGGTCACAGATACGCAGTATTTT.

The chain carries TRBV6-6 and TRBJ1-5, with TRBD1 matching 7 bases. The CDR3 is 16 residues long. Losses at the gene ends were 4 bases for V and 3 bases for J; bases not matched to a gene: 9. Germline V lookup: CDR1 MNHNY, CDR2 SVGAGI (reference sequence). The CDR3 DNA reads TGTGCCAGCAGTTTCAATATCGGGACAGCCAATCAGCCCCAGCATTTT. Amino acids: CASSFNIGTANQPQHF.

The rearrangement joins TRBV6-2 or TRBV6-3 to TRBJ2-3, with D possibly TRBD2 on 5 matching bases. The CDR3 length is 14 residues. Trimming removed 4 bases from V and 9 bases from J, with 17 bases in between. Germline values: CDR1 MNHEY, CDR2 SVGEGT. CDR3 coding DNA: TGTGCCAGCAGTTCCTCAGAGGGCCTTAGGACGCAGTATTTT. It translates to CASSSSEGLRTQYF.

The chain joins TRBV9 to TRBJ2-1; tentatively, D is TRBD2 (5 bases). This CDR3 has 15 amino acids. From germline, CDR1 is SGDLS and CDR2 YYNGEE. With 4 bases removed from V and 0 bases from J, the gap between germline ends came to 11 bases. The CDR3 nucleotides are TGTGCCAGCAGCCCCCCCGGACTCTCCTACAATGAGCAGTTCTTC. Its translation: CASSPPGLSYNEQFF.

This clone was seen only a few times. The chain couples TRBV15 to TRBJ1-2; a weak D match, TRBD1 (5 bases). The germline CDR1 and CDR2 sequences are LNHNV and YYDKDF (reference sequence). This CDR3 spans 14 amino acids. Trimming took 4 bases from V and 5 from J, leaving 14 bases between them. The CDR3 loop reads CATSTPGLLYGYTF. In nucleotides, the CDR3 is TGTGCCACCAGCACTCCGGGACTCTTATATGGCTACACCTTC.

The chain recombines TRBV13 with TRBJ2-5, with D possibly being TRBD1 (5 bases). Trimming removed 5 bases at V and 5 bases at J, with 9 bases between. Germline CDR1 and CDR2: PRHDT and FYEKMQ (reference sequence). The CDR3 length is 12 residues. CDR3 sequence: CASSGRVETQYF. In DNA form, the CDR3 reads TGTGCCAGCAGCGGCAGGGTGGAGACCCAGTACTTC.

V is TRBV28 and J is TRBJ2-5, with 11 bases aligning to TRBD2. This CDR3 has 16 amino acids. Germline V gene lookup returns CDR1 MDHEN and CDR2 SYDVKM. J gave up 5 bases and V 2 bases, and 7 bases lay outside the gene matches. CDR3 region: CASSLSGLAGLETQYF. The CDR3 nucleotides read TGTGCCAGCAGTTTAAGTGGACTAGCGGGTTTGGAGACCCAGTACTTC.

This chain joins TRBV5-1 and TRBJ2-5; D is perhaps TRBD2 (5 bases). Trimming shortened V by 0 bases and J by 7 bases, and 22 bases separated the two germline ends. This CDR3 comprises 17 residues. Per germline, CDR1 SGHRS and CDR2 YFSETQ. The CDR3 here is CASSLGYRGSLIGTQYF. For the CDR3, the DNA is TGCGCCAGCAGCTTGGGGTACAGAGGGTCCCTCATAGGGACCCAGTACTTC. The variable domain in full, completed from reference TRBV5-1 and TRBJ2-5, reads KAGVTQTPRYLIKTRGQQVTLSCSPISGHRSVSWYQQTPGQGLQFLFEYFSETQRNKGNFPGRFSGRQFSNSRSEMNVSTLELGDSALYLCASSLGYRGSLIGTQYFGPGTRLLVL.

The V call is TRBV7-6, the J call TRBJ1-2; D may be TRBD1 (6 bases). This CDR3 region has 17 residues. V was trimmed by 1 base and J by 3 bases, leaving 18 bases between them. Germline V lookup: CDR1 SGHVS, CDR2 FNYEAQ. CDR3: CASSLGGAGGAHYGYTF. DNA for the CDR3: TGTGCCAGCAGCTTAGGGGGGGCGGGGGGCGCCCACTATGGCTACACCTTC.

V gene TRBV29-1 combines with J gene TRBJ2-7; 7 positions match TRBD2. The CDR3 is 13 amino acids. Germline V lookup: CDR1 SQVTM, CDR2 ANQGSEA. The J segment lost 2 bases and the V segment lost 4 bases, leaving 5 bases of the junction unmatched. CDR3 in amino acids: CSVVRETTYEQYF. Written as DNA, the CDR3 is TGCAGCGTTGTGCGGGAGACTACCTACGAGCAGTACTTC.

This clone was observed a handful of times. V is TRBV12-3 or TRBV12-4 and J is TRBJ2-3; D is possibly TRBD1 (5 bases). The CDR3 sequence is 12 residues long. The V and J ends lost 6 bases and 4 bases respectively, with 8 bases between them. The DNA of the CDR3 is TGTGCCAGCAGCATAGGGGCAGATACGCAGTATTTT. Amino acid sequence: CASSIGADTQYF.